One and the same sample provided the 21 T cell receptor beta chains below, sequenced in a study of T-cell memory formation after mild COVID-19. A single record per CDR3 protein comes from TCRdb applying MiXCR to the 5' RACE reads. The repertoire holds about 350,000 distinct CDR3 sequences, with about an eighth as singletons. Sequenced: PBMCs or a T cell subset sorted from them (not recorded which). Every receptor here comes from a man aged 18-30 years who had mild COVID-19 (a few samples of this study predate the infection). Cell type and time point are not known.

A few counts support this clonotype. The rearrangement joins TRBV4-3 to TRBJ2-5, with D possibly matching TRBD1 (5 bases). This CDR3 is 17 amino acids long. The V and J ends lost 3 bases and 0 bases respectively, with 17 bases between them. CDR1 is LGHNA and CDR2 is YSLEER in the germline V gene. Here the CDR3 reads CASSQDHGALYQETQYF. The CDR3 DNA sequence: TGCGCCAGCAGCCAGGACCATGGGGCCTTGTACCAAGAGACCCAGTACTTC.

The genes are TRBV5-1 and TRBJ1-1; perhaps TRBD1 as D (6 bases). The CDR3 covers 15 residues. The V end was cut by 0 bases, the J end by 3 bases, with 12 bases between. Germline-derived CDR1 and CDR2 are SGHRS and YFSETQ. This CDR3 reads CASSLGDPGDTEAFF. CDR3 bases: TGCGCCAGCAGCTTGGGGGACCCAGGGGACACTGAAGCTTTCTTT.

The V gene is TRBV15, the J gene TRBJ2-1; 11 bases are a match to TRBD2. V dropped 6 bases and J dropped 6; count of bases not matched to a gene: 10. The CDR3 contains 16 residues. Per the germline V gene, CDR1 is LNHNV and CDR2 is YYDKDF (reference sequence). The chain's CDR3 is CATRPEIGLAGNEQFF. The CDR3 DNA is TGTGCCACCAGACCTGAAATCGGACTAGCGGGCAATGAGCAGTTCTTC.

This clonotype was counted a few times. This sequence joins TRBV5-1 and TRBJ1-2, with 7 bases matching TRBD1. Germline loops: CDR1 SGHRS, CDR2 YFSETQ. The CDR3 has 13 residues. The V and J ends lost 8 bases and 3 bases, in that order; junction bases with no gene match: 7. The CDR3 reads CARTRDRHYGYTF. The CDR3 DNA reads TGCGCCAGAACCCGGGACAGACACTATGGCTACACCTTC.

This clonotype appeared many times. CDR3: CASSQESPQAGELFF. The CDR3 nucleotides are TGCGCCAGCAGCCAAGAATCTCCGCAGGCCGGGGAGCTGTTTTTT. The genes are TRBV4-3 and TRBJ2-2; D remains unclear. The CDR3 totals 15 residues. V dropped 0 bases and J dropped 6 bases, with 11 bases sitting between them. The germline V gene encodes CDR1 LGHNA and CDR2 YSLEER.

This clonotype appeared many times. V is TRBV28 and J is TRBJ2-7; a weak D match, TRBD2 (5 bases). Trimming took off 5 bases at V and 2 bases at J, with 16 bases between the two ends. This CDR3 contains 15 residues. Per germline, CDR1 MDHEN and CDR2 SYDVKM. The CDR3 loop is CASSPRGRGTYEQYV. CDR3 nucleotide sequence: TGTGCCAGCAGTCCCCGTGGGAGAGGGACCTACGAGCAGTACGTC.

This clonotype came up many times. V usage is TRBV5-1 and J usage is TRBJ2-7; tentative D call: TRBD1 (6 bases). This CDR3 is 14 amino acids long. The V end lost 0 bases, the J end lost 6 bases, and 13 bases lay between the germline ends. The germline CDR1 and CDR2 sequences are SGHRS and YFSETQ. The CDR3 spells CASSLGAGDSEQYF. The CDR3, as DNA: TGCGCCAGCAGCTTGGGTGCAGGGGATTCCGAGCAGTACTTC.

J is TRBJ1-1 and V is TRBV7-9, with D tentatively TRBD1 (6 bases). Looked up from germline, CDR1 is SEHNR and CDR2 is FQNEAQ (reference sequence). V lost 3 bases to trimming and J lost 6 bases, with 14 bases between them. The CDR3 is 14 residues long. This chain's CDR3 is CASSFRTGAAEAFF. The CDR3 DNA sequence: TGTGCCAGCAGCTTTAGGACGGGGGCCGCTGAAGCTTTCTTT. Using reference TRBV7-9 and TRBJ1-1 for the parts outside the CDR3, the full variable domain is DTGVSQNPRHKITKRGQNVTFRCDPISEHNRLYWYRQTLGQGPEFLTYFQNEAQLEKSRLLSDRFSAERPKGSFSTLEIQRTEQGDSAMYLCASSFRTGAAEAFFGQGTRLTVV.

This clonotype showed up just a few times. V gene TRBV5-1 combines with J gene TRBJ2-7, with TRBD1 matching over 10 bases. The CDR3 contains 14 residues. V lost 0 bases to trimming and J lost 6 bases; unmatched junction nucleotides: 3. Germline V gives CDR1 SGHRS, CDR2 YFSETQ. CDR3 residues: CASSLGDRGSEQYV. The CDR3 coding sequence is TGCGCCAGCAGCTTGGGGGACAGGGGATCCGAGCAGTACGTC.

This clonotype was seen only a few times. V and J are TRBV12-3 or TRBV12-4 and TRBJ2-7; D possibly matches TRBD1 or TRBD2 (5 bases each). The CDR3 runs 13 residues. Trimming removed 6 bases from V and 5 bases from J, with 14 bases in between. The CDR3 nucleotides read TGTGCCAGCAGACGGGGCACGGAGGACGAGCAGTACTTC. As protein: CASRRGTEDEQYF.

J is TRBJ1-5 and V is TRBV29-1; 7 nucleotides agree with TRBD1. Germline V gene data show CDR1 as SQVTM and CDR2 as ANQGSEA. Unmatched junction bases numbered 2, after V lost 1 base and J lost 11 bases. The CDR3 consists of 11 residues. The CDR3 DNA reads TGCAGCGTTGAAGCCCAGGGGGCCCAGCATTTT. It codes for CSVEAQGAQHF. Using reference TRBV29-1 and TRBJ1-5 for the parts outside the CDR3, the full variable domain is SAVISQKPSRDICQRGTSLTIQCQVDSQVTMMFWYRQQPGQSLTLIATANQGSEATYESGFVIDKFPISRPNLTFSTLTVSNMSPEDSSIYLCSVEAQGAQHFGDGTRLSIL.

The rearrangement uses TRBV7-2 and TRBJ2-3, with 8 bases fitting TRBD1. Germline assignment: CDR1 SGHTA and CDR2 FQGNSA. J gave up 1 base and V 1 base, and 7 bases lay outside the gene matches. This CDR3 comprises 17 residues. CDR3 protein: CASSLGRQGAGTDTQYF. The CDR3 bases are TGTGCCAGCAGCTTAGGACGGCAGGGGGCAGGCACAGATACGCAGTATTTT.

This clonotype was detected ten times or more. The CDR3 sequence: CSALSTDTHTQYF. The CDR3 nucleotides read TGCAGTGCCCTTAGCACAGATACGCATACGCAGTATTTT. The J gene is TRBJ2-3, the V gene TRBV20-1; no firm D call. In germline, CDR1 is DFQATT, CDR2 SNEGSKA (reference sequence). This CDR3 has 13 residues. V lost 6 bases to trimming and J lost 7 bases, with 17 bases between them.

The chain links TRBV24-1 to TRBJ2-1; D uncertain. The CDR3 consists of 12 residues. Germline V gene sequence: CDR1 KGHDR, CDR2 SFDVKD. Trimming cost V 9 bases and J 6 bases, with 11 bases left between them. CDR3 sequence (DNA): TGTGCCACCCCGTGTGTGAGCAATGAGCAGTTCTTC. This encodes CATPCVSNEQFF.

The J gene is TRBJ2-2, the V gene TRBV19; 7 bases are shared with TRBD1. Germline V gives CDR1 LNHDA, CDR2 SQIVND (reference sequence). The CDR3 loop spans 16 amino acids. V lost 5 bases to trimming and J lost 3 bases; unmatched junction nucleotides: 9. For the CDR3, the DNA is TGTGCCAGTAGTCCGTTGGACAGGAGATACACCGGGGAGCTGTTTTTT. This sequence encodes CASSPLDRRYTGELFF.

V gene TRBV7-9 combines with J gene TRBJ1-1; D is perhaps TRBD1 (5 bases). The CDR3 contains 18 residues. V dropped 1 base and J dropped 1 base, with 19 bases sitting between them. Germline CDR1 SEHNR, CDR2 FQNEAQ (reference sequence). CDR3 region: CASSLGLGAGGQNTEAFF. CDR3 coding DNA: TGTGCCAGCAGCTTAGGTTTAGGGGCAGGAGGCCAGAACACTGAAGCTTTCTTT.

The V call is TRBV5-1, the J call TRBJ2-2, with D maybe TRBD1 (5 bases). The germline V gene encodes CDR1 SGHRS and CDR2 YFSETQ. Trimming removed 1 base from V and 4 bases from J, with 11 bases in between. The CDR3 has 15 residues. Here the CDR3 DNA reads TGCGCCAGCAGCTTGATACAGGAGCCCACCGGGGAGCTGTTTTTT. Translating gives CASSLIQEPTGELFF.

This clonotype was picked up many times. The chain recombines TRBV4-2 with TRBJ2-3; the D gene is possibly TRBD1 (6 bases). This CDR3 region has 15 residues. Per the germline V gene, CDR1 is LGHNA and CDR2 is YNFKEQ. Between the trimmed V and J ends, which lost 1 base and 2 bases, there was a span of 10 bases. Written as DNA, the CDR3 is TGTGCCAGCAGCCAAGGGGGGACACACACAGATACGCAGTATTTT. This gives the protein CASSQGGTHTDTQYF.

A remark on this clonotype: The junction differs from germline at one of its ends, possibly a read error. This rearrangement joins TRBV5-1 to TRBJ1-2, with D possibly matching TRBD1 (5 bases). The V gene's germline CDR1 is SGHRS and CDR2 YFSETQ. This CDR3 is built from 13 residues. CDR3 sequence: CASSLSPGPGHTF. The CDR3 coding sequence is TGCGCCAGCAGCTTGTCTCCAGGGCCTGGCCACACCTTC. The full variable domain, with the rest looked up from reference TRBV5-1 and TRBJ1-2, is KAGVTQTPRYLIKTRGQQVTLSCSPISGHRSVSWYQQTPGQGLQFLFEYFSETQRNKGNFPGRFSGRQFSNSRSEMNVSTLELGDSALYLCASSLSPGPGHTFGSGTRLTVV.

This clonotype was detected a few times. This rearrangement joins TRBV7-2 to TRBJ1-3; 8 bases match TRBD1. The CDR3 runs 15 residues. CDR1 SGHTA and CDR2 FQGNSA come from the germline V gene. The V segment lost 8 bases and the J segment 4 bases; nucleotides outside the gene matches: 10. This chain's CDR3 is CASASTGAVGNTIYF. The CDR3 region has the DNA TGTGCCAGCGCCTCGACAGGGGCGGTCGGAAACACCATATATTTT.

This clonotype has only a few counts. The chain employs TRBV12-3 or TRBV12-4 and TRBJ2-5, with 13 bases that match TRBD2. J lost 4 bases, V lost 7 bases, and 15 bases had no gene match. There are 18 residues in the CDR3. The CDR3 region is CASTLFGTSGERGETQYF. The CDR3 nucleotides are TGTGCCAGCACCCTCTTCGGGACTAGCGGGGAACGTGGAGAGACCCAGTACTTC.